This T cell receptor (beta chain) was sequenced for a study of cytomegalovirus exposure and HLA in healthy donors. Study summary: Approximately 190 million T cells yielded approximately 100 million unique TCR beta sequences, as an earlier analysis found.

About this clone itself: Its antigen is not identified.

The ends lost 4 bases at V and 4 bases at J; junction bases unmatched: 10. The CDR3 length is 16 residues. Per germline, CDR1 LGHNA and CDR2 YNFKEQ. The study sampled nominally healthy donors, though unrecorded immune exposures were likely. Findings of the study overall: Cytomegalovirus-associated status was assigned to more than 150 TCR beta chains. Some V segments (TRBV6-2 and TRBV6-3 among them) were excluded as indistinguishable.

Vbeta (60) and Jbeta (13) primers were used in the PCR. The repertoire was sequenced with immunoSEQ multiplex PCR; TCRdb's copy has only in-frame clones and lacks some. The table includes under 150,000 clones, about three quarters detected once. V usage is TRBV4-2 and J usage is TRBJ2-1; 7 bases align to TRBD2. The sequencing input was PBMCs. This clonotype was obtained from a human donor in good health. The CDR3 loop is CASSLSTWGGYNEQFF. DNA of the CDR3: TGTGCCAGCAGCCTCTCGACTTGGGGAGGGTACAATGAGCAGTTCTTC.